The T cell receptor beta chain described here comes from a study of response to subunit inactivated influenza vaccine. Study observations and caveats: It was the authors' suggestion that each seasonal influenza vaccination recruits few new T cells.

This clonotype was counted many times. Its specificity is not known. Germline CDR1 is SQVTM and CDR2 is ANQGSEA. The CDR3 is 13 amino acids. The V gene end was trimmed by 4 bases and the J gene end by 5 bases; junction bases not matched to a gene: 5. TCRdb re-analysed the RT-PCR reads in MiXCR, keeping a single row per CDR3 protein. The table has 600,000 to 850,000 distinct CDR3 sequences, approximately 14% seen once. The V and J genes are TRBV29-1 and TRBJ2-1; 7 bases align to TRBD2. Sequencing was performed on PBMCs from blood, taken 14 days before vaccination. This receptor was obtained from a man between 50 and 59 years old who received an inactivated influenza vaccine. The CDR3: CSVAGRLHNEQFF. DNA for the CDR3: TGCAGCGTTGCCGGGAGGTTGCACAATGAGCAGTTCTTC.